This T cell receptor beta chain was obtained from a study of control samples from healthy donors and cancer patients. The junction had 6 bases not matched to a gene; V was cut back by 0 bases and J by 2 bases. CDR3 size: 17 residues. Germline CDR1 reads LGHNA; CDR2 reads YNFKEQ. Data came from immunoSEQ multiplex PCR; TCRdb stores just in-frame clones and leaves some out. The top ten clones hold about 5.5% of a sample with tens of thousands of clones, about nine tenths of them seen once. Source material: blood. The rearrangement uses TRBV4-2 and TRBJ2-2, with TRBD2 matching over 7 bases. The clonotype comes from a middle-aged man in good health. CDR3: CASSQEGRGTNTGELFF. The CDR3 DNA is TGTGCCAGCAGCCAAGAGGGGAGGGGCACTAACACCGGGGAGCTGTTTTTT.